The 5 T cell receptor beta chains in this list originate from one sample, sequenced in a study of cytomegalovirus exposure and HLA in healthy donors. PCR used 60 Vbeta primers and 13 Jbeta primers. This table comes from immunoSEQ multiplex PCR, and its TCRdb copy is limited to in-frame clones, with some not included. The sample shows approximately 160,000 clones, 75% to 90% of them seen only once. Sequencing was done on a sample of PBMCs. All receptors derive from a man aged 25 to 40 in good health and CMV-seropositive.

The chain joins TRBV13 to TRBJ2-5; 8 positions match TRBD2. This CDR3 is 14 amino acids long. V lost 5 bases, J lost 3 bases, and 5 bases stayed unmatched. Germline-derived CDR1 and CDR2 are PRHDT and FYEKMQ (reference sequence). In DNA, the CDR3 is TGTGCCAGCAGCCTACCGGGGGGGGAAGAGACCCAGTACTTC. Encoded protein: CASSLPGGEETQYF. Complete variable domain (other parts from reference TRBV13 and TRBJ2-5): AAGVIQSPRHLIKEKRETATLKCYPIPRHDTVYWYQQGPGQDPQFLISFYEKMQSDKGSIPDRFSAQQFSDYHSELNMSSLELGDSALYFCASSLPGGEETQYFGPGTRLLVL.

The rearrangement links TRBV2 to TRBJ2-7, with TRBD2 identical over 9 bases. CDR1 is SNHLY, CDR2 FYNNEI, per germline. The CDR3 covers 19 residues. The V segment lost 9 bases and the J segment 0 bases; nucleotides outside the gene matches: 21. The CDR3 here is CASRLVGASGVSSSYEQYF. CDR3 DNA sequence: TGTGCCAGTCGACTTGTAGGGGCTAGCGGGGTCTCCAGCTCCTACGAGCAGTACTTC.

The chain joins TRBV28 to TRBJ2-3; D gene ambiguous. This CDR3 region has 13 residues. Deletions cut 4 bases from V and 5 bases from J, with 10 bases between. In germline, CDR1 is MDHEN, CDR2 SYDVKM. The CDR3 sequence is CASSSPVEDTQYF. The CDR3 DNA reads TGTGCCAGCAGTTCCCCAGTTGAAGATACGCAGTATTTT.

The chain combines TRBV11-2 with TRBJ2-1, with D maybe TRBD2 (6 bases). The germline V gene encodes CDR1 SGHAT and CDR2 FQNNGV. Trimming removed 5 bases from V and 3 bases from J, with 14 bases in between. This CDR3 has 15 amino acids. In DNA, the CDR3 is TGTGCCAGCAGCCTTACGGGCGGGAACTACAATGAGCAGTTCTTC. Its protein product is CASSLTGGNYNEQFF.

J is TRBJ1-4 and V is TRBV5-1; TRBD1 matches 7 bases. This CDR3 comprises 15 residues. The germline CDR1 and CDR2 sequences are SGHRS and YFSETQ. V dropped 1 base and J dropped 6; count of bases not matched to a gene: 6. CDR3 sequence (DNA): TGCGCCAGCAGCTTGATCCGACAGGGATATGAAAAACTGTTTTTT. Its protein product is CASSLIRQGYEKLFF.